The clone carrying this T cell receptor beta chain has a count of ten or more. Its cognate antigen is unknown. TCR alpha and beta CDR3 regions were amplified from RNA using iRepertoire nested multiplex PCR. TCRdb ran MiXCR on the multiplex PCR reads and lists one entry per CDR3 protein. The sample consists of about 93,000 distinct CDR3 sequences, roughly 40% of them appearing once. The sample belongs to a study of glioma-infiltrating T cells. Notes on the study in general: CDR3 overlap between tissue and blood was very small. Gliomas, especially low-grade, showed above-expected tissue-blood divergence; non-neoplastic patients showed below.

The V segment lost 2 bases and the J segment 9 bases; nucleotides outside the gene matches: 17. There are 19 residues in the CDR3. Germline V CDR1 and CDR2: SGHTA, FQGTGA. Sequencing used glioma tissue, nonneoplastic brain tissue, or PBMCs (not recorded which). The receptor comes from a human donor with low-grade glioma or glioblastoma, undergoing nonglioma brain surgery, or in good health (not recorded which). J is TRBJ2-1 and V is TRBV7-3, with TRBD2 matching 12 bases. In nucleotides, the CDR3 is TGTGCCAGCAGCTTAGATTCCCCGACTAGCGGGAGTAGGGCGGGTGAGCAGTTCTTC. It translates to CASSLDSPTSGSRAGEQFF.